This T cell receptor beta chain was recovered during a study of cytomegalovirus exposure and HLA in healthy donors. PCR amplification relied on 60 Vbeta primers (plus 13 Jbeta primers). Some clones are missing from TCRdb's copy, which holds only in-frame ones; the method was immunoSEQ multiplex PCR. The repertoire includes under 120,000 clones, roughly 80% of them detected once, and approximately 5.1% sits in the top ten. On this clone itself: Its specificity is unknown.

The CDR3 runs 13 residues. V was shortened by 1 base and J by 4 bases, with 7 bases between the two germline ends. The germline V gene encodes CDR1 SGHVS and CDR2 FNYEAQ. Broader study findings: Further analysis was carried out later, and it showed several of the most significant clusters appearing linked to common viral pathogens. Analysis was performed later, and it showed HLA-associated TCR beta chains to be more clonally expanded than equally common others. It was confirmed in vitro that a few of the CMV-associated chains were specific for CMV antigens. Excluded were some V segments that proved indistinguishable, including TRBV6-2 and TRBV6-3.

This chain connects TRBV7-6 to TRBJ1-2; a weak D match, TRBD1 (5 bases). The specimen was PBMCs. The sequence derives from a female donor in good health and CMV-seropositive. The DNA for the CDR3 is TGTGCCAGCAGCTTAGGTCAGGGCTATGGCTACACCTTC. Amino acids: CASSLGQGYGYTF.